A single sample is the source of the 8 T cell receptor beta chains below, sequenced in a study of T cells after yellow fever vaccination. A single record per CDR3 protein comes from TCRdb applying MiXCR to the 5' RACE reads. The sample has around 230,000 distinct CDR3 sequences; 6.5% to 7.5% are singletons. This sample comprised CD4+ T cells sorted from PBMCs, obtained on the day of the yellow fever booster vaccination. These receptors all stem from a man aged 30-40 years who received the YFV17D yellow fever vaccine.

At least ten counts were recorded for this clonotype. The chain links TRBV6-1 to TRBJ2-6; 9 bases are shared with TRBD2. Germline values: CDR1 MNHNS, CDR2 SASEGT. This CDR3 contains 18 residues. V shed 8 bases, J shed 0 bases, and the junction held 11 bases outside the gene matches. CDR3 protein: CASSPRVAGASGANVLTF. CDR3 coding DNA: TGTGCCAGCTCACCCCGCGTAGCGGGAGCCTCTGGGGCCAACGTCCTGACTTTC.

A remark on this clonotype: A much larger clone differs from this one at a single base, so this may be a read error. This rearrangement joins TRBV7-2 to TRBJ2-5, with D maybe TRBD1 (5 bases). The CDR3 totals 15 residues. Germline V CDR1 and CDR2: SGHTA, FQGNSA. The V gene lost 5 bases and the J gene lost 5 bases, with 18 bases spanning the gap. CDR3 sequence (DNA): TGTGCCAGCAGCCCCCACCTGCAGGGCGCGGAGACCCAGTACTTC. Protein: CASSPHLQGAETQYF. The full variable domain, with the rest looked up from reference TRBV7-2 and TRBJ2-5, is GAGVSQSPSNKVTEKGKDVELRCDPISGHTALYWYRQSLGQGLEFLIYFQGNSAPDKSGLPSDRFSAERTGGSVSTLTIQRTQQEDSAVYLCASSPHLQGAETQYFGPGTRLLVL.

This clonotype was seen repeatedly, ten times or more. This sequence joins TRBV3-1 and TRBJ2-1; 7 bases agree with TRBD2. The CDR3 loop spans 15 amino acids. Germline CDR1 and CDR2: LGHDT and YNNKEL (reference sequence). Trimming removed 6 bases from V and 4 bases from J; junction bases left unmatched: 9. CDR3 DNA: TGTGCCAGCAGACCGGGTGGAGCGGGGTACAATGAGCAGTTCTTC. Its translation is CASRPGGAGYNEQFF.

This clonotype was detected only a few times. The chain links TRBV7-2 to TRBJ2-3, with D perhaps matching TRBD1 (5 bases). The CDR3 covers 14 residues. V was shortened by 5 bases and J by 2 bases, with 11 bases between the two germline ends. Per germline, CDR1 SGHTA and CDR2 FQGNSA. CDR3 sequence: CASSHQTDTDTQYF. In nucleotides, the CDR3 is TGTGCCAGCAGCCACCAGACAGACACAGATACGCAGTATTTT.

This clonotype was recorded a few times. CDR3 bases: TGTGCCAGCAGCGCAGACAGGGCTGGAGGAAACACCATATATTTT. As protein: CASSADRAGGNTIYF. The rearrangement joins TRBV7-9 to TRBJ1-3; 7 positions match TRBD1. CDR1 is SEHNR and CDR2 is FQNEAQ in the germline V gene (reference sequence). Trimming cost V 5 bases and J 4 bases; bases outside gene matches: 8. This CDR3 has 15 amino acids.

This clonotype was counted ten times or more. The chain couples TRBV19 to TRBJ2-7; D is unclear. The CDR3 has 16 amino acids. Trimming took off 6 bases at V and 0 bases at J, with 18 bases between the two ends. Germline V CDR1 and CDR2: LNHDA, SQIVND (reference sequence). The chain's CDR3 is CASSPLSTGGSYEQYF. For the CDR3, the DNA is TGTGCCAGTAGCCCTCTTTCGACGGGCGGCTCCTACGAGCAGTACTTC.

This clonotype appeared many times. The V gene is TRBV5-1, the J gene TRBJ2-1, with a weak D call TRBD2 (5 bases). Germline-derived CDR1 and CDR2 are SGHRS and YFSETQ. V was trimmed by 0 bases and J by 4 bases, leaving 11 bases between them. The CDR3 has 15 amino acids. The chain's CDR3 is CASSLAAGPYNEQFF. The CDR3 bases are TGCGCCAGCAGCTTGGCCGCGGGTCCGTACAATGAGCAGTTCTTC.

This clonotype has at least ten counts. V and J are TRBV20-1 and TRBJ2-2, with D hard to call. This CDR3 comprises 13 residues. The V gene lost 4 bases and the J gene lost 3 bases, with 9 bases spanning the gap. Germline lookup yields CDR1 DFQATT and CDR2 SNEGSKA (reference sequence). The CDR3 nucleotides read TGCAGTGCTATCGAGGCGGACACCGGGGAGCTGTTTTTT. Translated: CSAIEADTGELFF.